This T cell receptor (beta chain) appears in the sequencing data of a study of T cells in Graves' hyperthyroidism and ophthalmopathy. The source material, RNA transcripts, was used to amplify TCR beta CDR3 regions. A first-round RT-PCR of the TCR CDR3 used the HTBI primer set. Each CDR3 protein gets one entry after TCRdb re-called the multiplex PCR reads with MiXCR. The table lists 300,000 to 350,000 distinct CDR3 sequences, 15% to 20% of them singletons. Overall study findings and caveats: Separating ophthalmopathy from stable hyperthyroidism was achieved by a 13 V-J model.

The length of the CDR3 is 14 residues. The germline V gene encodes CDR1 LNHNV and CDR2 YYDKDF (reference sequence). The V end lost 5 bases, the J end lost 6 bases, and 13 bases lay between the germline ends. The table lists this clonotype with many counts. Its antigen remains unidentified. Exclusion followed for patients with uncontrolled infection, other autoimmune disease, pregnancy or lactation. The sample comprised blood. This TCR derives from a woman aged 40 to 49 with Graves' ophthalmopathy. This sequence joins TRBV15 and TRBJ2-2; possibly TRBD1 for D (6 bases). CDR3 DNA sequence: TGTGCCACCAGCTCGAGAGGGGGACCCGGGGAGCTGTTTTTT. Translating gives CATSSRGGPGELFF.